The 22 T cell receptor beta chains reported below all come from one sample, sequenced in a study of CD8 T cells in Susac syndrome (dated by TCRdb to between 2018 and 2021). Preparation of the library involved the immunoSEQ multiplex PCR assay. RNA was extracted using the RNeasy kit, and about 0.5 to 1 ug of the RNA was reverse transcribed with random hexamers. TCRdb reran the public reads through fastp at Q25 and MiXCR, keeping productive beta chains. Rows merge per CDR3 protein into single entries with the most common DNA and genes. Present in this sample are 150,000 or so distinct CDR3 sequences, roughly 95% of which were seen just once. About 0.13% of the sample is taken by the ten largest. The specimen sequenced was CD4+ T cells from PBMCs. These receptors were taken from a human donor with Susac syndrome.

The chain links TRBV4-3 to TRBJ2-7; D tentatively fits TRBD1 or TRBD2 (6 bases each). CDR3 length: 15 amino acids. V shed 0 bases and J shed 2 bases, with 11 bases lying between them. The germline CDR1 and CDR2 sequences are LGHNA and YSLEER. The CDR3 DNA reads TGCGCCAGCAGCCAAGAAACGGGGGCAGCCTACGAGCAGTACTTC. Protein: CASSQETGAAYEQYF.

This clonotype appeared once. The V and J genes are TRBV12-3 or TRBV12-4 and TRBJ2-1; a possible D gene is TRBD2 (7 bases). The CDR3 loop spans 16 amino acids. The V and J ends lost 0 bases and 6 bases respectively, with 15 bases between them. The CDR3 DNA sequence: TGTGCCAGCAGTTTAGCCCCTGGGGGGGGCGCCAATGAGCAGTTCTTC. Translated, it gives CASSLAPGGGANEQFF.

The CDR3 loop is CASTLAGQGRVGELFF. The CDR3 nucleotides read TGTGCCAGCACCTTAGCCGGACAGGGCCGAGTCGGGGAGCTGTTTTTT. The chain couples TRBV12-3 or TRBV12-4 to TRBJ2-2; 8 bases line up with TRBD1. CDR3 length equals 16 residues. V gave up 7 bases and J gave up 7 bases; unmatched junction bases: 14.

The V gene is TRBV7-2, the J gene TRBJ2-5; 11 bases agree with TRBD2. This CDR3 is 18 amino acids long. Germline lookup yields CDR1 SGHTA and CDR2 FQGNSA. Unmatched junction bases numbered 12, after V lost 1 base and J lost 5 bases. CDR3 amino acids: CASSLGGLAARTRETQYF. As DNA, the CDR3 is TGTGCCAGCAGCTTAGGGGGACTAGCGGCCCGAACGCGGGAGACCCAGTACTTC.

The gene calls are TRBV5-1 and TRBJ2-5; TRBD1 matches at 12 bases. The CDR3 has 15 amino acids. Germline CDR1 reads SGHRS; CDR2 reads YFSETQ. The V and J ends lost 4 bases and 4 bases, in that order; junction bases with no gene match: 5. CDR3 amino acids: CASSGAGQGAETQYF. CDR3 nucleotides: TGCGCCAGCAGCGGAGCGGGACAGGGGGCAGAGACCCAGTACTTC. The whole variable domain, filled in from reference TRBV5-1 and TRBJ2-5, reads KAGVTQTPRYLIKTRGQQVTLSCSPISGHRSVSWYQQTPGQGLQFLFEYFSETQRNKGNFPGRFSGRQFSNSRSEMNVSTLELGDSALYLCASSGAGQGAETQYFGPGTRLLVL.

J is TRBJ2-5 and V is TRBV28; a possible D gene is TRBD2 (6 bases). The V end was cut by 5 bases, the J end by 9 bases, with 16 bases between. CDR3 length equals 13 residues. Germline CDR1 and CDR2: MDHEN and SYDVKM. This CDR3 is CASSPHPTGAQYF. The CDR3 coding sequence is TGTGCCAGCAGTCCGCACCCGACGGGGGCCCAGTACTTC.

The chain joins TRBV3-1 to TRBJ1-3; D remains unclear. The CDR3 is made up of 16 amino acids. V was pared by 3 bases and J by 0 bases, with 12 bases between. The germline V gene has CDR1 LGHDT and CDR2 YNNKEL (reference sequence). CDR3 residues: CASSQIQMASGNTIYF. The CDR3 DNA reads TGTGCCAGCAGCCAGATACAAATGGCCTCTGGAAACACCATATATTTT. The full variable domain, in which reference TRBV3-1 and TRBJ1-3 provide the parts outside the CDR3, is DTAVSQTPKYLVTQMGNDKSIKCEQNLGHDTMYWYKQDSKKFLKIMFSYNNKELIINETVPNRFSPKSPDKAHLNLHINSLELGDSAVYFCASSQIQMASGNTIYFGEGSWLTVV.

V usage is TRBV29-1 and J usage is TRBJ2-3; no firm D call. V was pared by 4 bases and J by 2 bases, with 4 bases between. Germline CDR1 reads SQVTM; CDR2 reads ANQGSEA. The CDR3 loop spans 11 amino acids. CDR3 sequence reads: CSVAPTDTQYF. CDR3 bases: TGCAGCGTTGCTCCCACAGATACGCAGTATTTT.

This clonotype was recorded only once. V and J are TRBV19 and TRBJ2-1; D is ambiguous. The germline gives CDR1 LNHDA, CDR2 SQIVND (reference sequence). V shed 4 bases and J shed 4 bases, with 8 bases lying between them. The CDR3 has 13 amino acids. CDR3 nucleotide sequence: TGTGCCAGTAGTACCCACTTATACAATGAGCAGTTCTTC. Its translation: CASSTHLYNEQFF.

The V call is TRBV4-3, the J call TRBJ1-1; 9 bases agree with TRBD1. This CDR3 contains 15 residues. Germline assignment: CDR1 LGHNA and CDR2 YSLEER. V shed 0 bases, J shed 4 bases, and the junction held 3 bases outside the gene matches. CDR3: CASSQDRTGVTEAFF. For the CDR3, the DNA is TGCGCCAGCAGCCAAGACCGGACAGGGGTCACTGAAGCTTTCTTT.

This clonotype was counted a single time. The chain couples TRBV11-2 to TRBJ1-5; D gene ambiguous. The V and J ends lost 3 bases and 1 base respectively, with 10 bases between them. This CDR3 spans 15 amino acids. CDR1 and CDR2 (germline): SGHAT, FQNNGV. The CDR3 is CASSLDGLSNQPQHF. DNA of the CDR3: TGTGCCAGCAGCTTGGACGGGCTCAGCAATCAGCCCCAGCATTTT.

This rearrangement joins TRBV3-1 to TRBJ1-2; no definite D call. Trimming took off 5 bases at V and 6 bases at J, with 16 bases between the two ends. The CDR3 runs to 14 residues. Germline-derived CDR1 and CDR2 are LGHDT and YNNKEL (reference sequence). The CDR3 DNA follows: TGTGCCAGCAGCATCAACCTTTTGGACCATGGCTACACCTTC. Its protein product is CASSINLLDHGYTF.

The CDR3 reads CASSAGQGQETQYF. In DNA form, the CDR3 reads TGTGCCAGCAGCGCTGGACAGGGCCAAGAGACCCAGTACTTC. The V and J genes are TRBV9 and TRBJ2-5; TRBD1 aligns across 8 bases. The CDR3 covers 14 residues. Germline CDR1 and CDR2: SGDLS and YYNGEE. Germline trimming cut 3 bases from V and 1 base from J; bases unmatched to any gene: 2. The whole variable domain, remainder taken from reference TRBV9 and TRBJ2-5, is DSGVTQTPKHLITATGQRVTLRCSPRSGDLSVYWYQQSLDQGLQFLIQYYNGEERAKGNILERFSAQQFPDLHSELNLSSLELGDSALYFCASSAGQGQETQYFGPGTRLLVL.

The gene calls are TRBV20-1 and TRBJ2-1; TRBD2 is a possible D gene (5 bases). Germline CDR1 is DFQATT and CDR2 is SNEGSKA (reference sequence). There are 15 residues in the CDR3. V was pared by 5 bases and J by 0 bases, with 14 bases between. The CDR3 coding sequence is TGCAGTGCTCCTAAGCGGATAAGCTCCTACAATGAGCAGTTCTTC. Translation gives CSAPKRISSYNEQFF.

The CDR3 coding sequence is TGTGCCAGCAACTCCGGCAGGGGCTACGAGCAGTACTTC. As protein: CASNSGRGYEQYF. The V and J genes are TRBV13 and TRBJ2-7, with D maybe TRBD1 (6 bases). Trimming removed 7 bases from V and 3 bases from J, with 13 bases in between. There are 13 residues in the CDR3. Germline V gene lookup returns CDR1 PRHDT and CDR2 FYEKMQ (reference sequence).

The J gene is TRBJ2-7, the V gene TRBV2; TRBD1 matches 8 bases. The CDR3 sequence is 12 residues long. Germline V gene data show CDR1 as SNHLY and CDR2 as FYNNEI. Losses at the gene ends were 6 bases for V and 7 bases for J; bases not matched to a gene: 5. For the CDR3, the DNA is TGTGCCAGCAGGGAACAGGGGGTTGAGCAGTACGTC. It yields the protein CASREQGVEQYV.

The V call is TRBV7-8, the J call TRBJ2-1; D ambiguous. In germline, CDR1 is SGHVS, CDR2 FQNEAQ. V was pared by 7 bases and J by 5 bases, with 9 bases between. The CDR3 sequence is 12 residues long. The CDR3 region is CASTPSHNEQFF. The DNA of the CDR3 is TGTGCCAGCACCCCTTCACACAATGAGCAGTTCTTC.

The gene calls are TRBV29-1 and TRBJ2-3, with a tentative D call TRBD1 (6 bases). In germline, CDR1 is SQVTM, CDR2 ANQGSEA. V was clipped by 8 bases and J by 2 bases, with 11 bases between them. The CDR3 loop spans 12 amino acids. The CDR3 loop is CSSTGFTDTQYF. The CDR3, as DNA: TGCAGCAGCACAGGGTTCACAGATACGCAGTATTTT.

The chain has TRBV28 and TRBJ1-4; D is ambiguous. Trimming removed 2 bases at V and 11 bases at J, with 9 bases between. Germline CDR1 and CDR2: MDHEN and SYDVKM. The CDR3 has 12 residues. CDR3 nucleotides: TGTGCCAGCAGTTTAGATCAGGAGAAACTGTTTTTT. This translates into CASSLDQEKLFF.

V usage is TRBV27 and J usage is TRBJ1-6; D remains unclear. V was trimmed by 6 bases and J by 9 bases, leaving 15 bases between them. Germline V gene lookup returns CDR1 MNHEY and CDR2 SMNVEV (reference sequence). This CDR3 is 14 amino acids long. The CDR3 DNA reads as TGTGCCAGCAGGTCTCTGTGGCATCCTTCACCCCTCCACTTT. It translates to CASRSLWHPSPLHF.

J is TRBJ2-3 and V is TRBV5-6; the D gene is possibly TRBD2 (6 bases). This CDR3 contains 16 residues. In germline, CDR1 is SGHDT, CDR2 YYEEEE. V lost 2 bases, J lost 4 bases, and 17 bases lay in between. CDR3 sequence: CASSFRINSGADTQYF. The CDR3 bases are TGTGCCAGCAGCTTTCGGATCAATAGCGGCGCAGATACGCAGTATTTT.

This chain joins TRBV7-8 and TRBJ1-2; D gene unclear. V was clipped by 2 bases and J by 4 bases, with 14 bases between them. Germline V gene lookup returns CDR1 SGHVS and CDR2 FQNEAQ. CDR3 length: 15 amino acids. The CDR3 loop is CASSLQADGTYGYTF. In DNA form, the CDR3 reads TGTGCCAGCAGCTTACAAGCGGACGGAACCTATGGCTACACCTTC.